The next 11 T cell receptor beta chains were all read from a single sample in a study of cytomegalovirus exposure and HLA in healthy donors. A multiplex PCR was run with 60 Vbeta primers and 13 Jbeta primers. Profiling relied on immunoSEQ multiplex PCR, and the TCRdb table lists in-frame clones only, not all of them. The sample has over 150,000 clones, roughly 77% seen once. The sequencing sample was made of PBMCs. These TCRs come from a man aged 45 to 65 in good health and CMV-seropositive.

The J gene is TRBJ2-7, the V gene TRBV27; D is uncertain. The CDR3 is 12 amino acids. The V and J ends lost 4 bases and 11 bases respectively, with 15 bases between them. CDR1 is MNHEY and CDR2 is SMNVEV in the germline V gene (reference sequence). DNA for the CDR3: TGTGCCAGCAGTTCACCCGTCCAGAGGAAGTACTTC. Translation gives CASSSPVQRKYF.

The chain joins TRBV9 to TRBJ1-6, with D possibly being TRBD1 (5 bases). Trimming pared 0 bases from V and 2 bases from J, leaving 9 bases between. The CDR3 has 16 amino acids. The V gene's germline CDR1 is SGDLS and CDR2 YYNGEE. The CDR3 loop is CASSVGGGTYNSPLHF. The DNA for the CDR3 is TGTGCCAGCAGCGTAGGGGGGGGGACCTATAATTCACCCCTCCACTTT. The variable domain in full, completed from reference TRBV9 and TRBJ1-6, reads DSGVTQTPKHLITATGQRVTLRCSPRSGDLSVYWYQQSLDQGLQFLIQYYNGEERAKGNILERFSAQQFPDLHSELNLSSLELGDSALYFCASSVGGGTYNSPLHFGNGTRLTVT.

This rearrangement joins TRBV19 to TRBJ2-7, with D possibly TRBD2 on 6 matching bases. V was trimmed by 8 bases and J by 1 base, leaving 12 bases between them. The CDR3 extends over 13 amino acids. CDR1 and CDR2 from the germline V gene are LNHDA and SQIVND (reference sequence). The CDR3 DNA follows: TGTGCCAGTTCGGCGGGGCCGTCCTACGAGCAGTACTTC. It translates to CASSAGPSYEQYF.

The J gene is TRBJ2-7, the V gene TRBV5-1, with 9 positions matching TRBD1. The CDR3 length is 15 residues. V shed 1 base and J 2 bases; nucleotides not matched to a gene: 4. CDR1 and CDR2 (germline): SGHRS, YFSETQ. This chain's CDR3 is CASSLRGDRAYEQYF. The CDR3 DNA reads TGCGCCAGCAGCTTGCGGGGGGACAGGGCCTACGAGCAGTACTTC.

V gene TRBV7-2 combines with J gene TRBJ2-2; 7 bases agree with TRBD1. The germline CDR1 and CDR2 sequences are SGHTA and FQGNSA. The CDR3 has 14 amino acids. The V gene end was trimmed by 2 bases and the J gene end by 4 bases; junction bases not matched to a gene: 1. The CDR3, as DNA: TGTGCCAGCAGCTTAAGGGGGCGCACCGGGGAGCTGTTTTTT. Translated: CASSLRGRTGELFF.

V is TRBV7-9 and J is TRBJ2-5; D might be TRBD2 (6 bases). Per the germline V gene, CDR1 is SEHNR and CDR2 is FQNEAQ (reference sequence). CDR3 size: 16 residues. V was clipped by 1 base and J by 1 base, with 13 bases between them. For the CDR3, the DNA is TGTGCCAGCAGCTTAGGGGCTAGCGCTAGCCAAGAGACCCAGTACTTC. Encoded protein: CASSLGASASQETQYF.

V and J are TRBV7-2 and TRBJ1-1, with TRBD1 matching over 12 bases. This CDR3 has 15 residues. Looked up from germline, CDR1 is SGHTA and CDR2 is FQGNSA. Trimming at V came to 4 bases and at J to 4 bases, leaving 4 bases not matched to a gene. This CDR3 reads CASSWGQGAVTEAFF. In DNA, the CDR3 is TGTGCCAGCAGCTGGGGACAGGGGGCGGTCACTGAAGCTTTCTTT. Full variable domain (remainder filled in from reference TRBV7-2 and TRBJ1-1): GAGVSQSPSNKVTEKGKDVELRCDPISGHTALYWYRQSLGQGLEFLIYFQGNSAPDKSGLPSDRFSAERTGGSVSTLTIQRTQQEDSAVYLCASSWGQGAVTEAFFGQGTRLTVV.

V and J are TRBV7-6 and TRBJ2-5, with 9 bases aligning to TRBD1. The V gene end was trimmed by 4 bases and the J gene end by 5 bases; junction bases not matched to a gene: 11. CDR1 is SGHVS, CDR2 FNYEAQ, per germline. The CDR3 covers 16 residues. The DNA for the CDR3 is TGTGCCAGCAGCTCCTACCACAGGGGGCTCTTGGAGACCCAGTACTTC. It codes for CASSSYHRGLLETQYF.

This clone was detected only a few times. V and J are TRBV5-4 and TRBJ1-2, with D perhaps matching TRBD1 (5 bases). The CDR3 runs 13 residues. Trimming took off 5 bases at V and 4 bases at J, with 12 bases between the two ends. The germline V gene has CDR1 SGHNT and CDR2 YYREEE (reference sequence). This CDR3 is CASRLQDSYGYTF. The CDR3 DNA follows: TGTGCCAGCAGACTACAGGATAGCTATGGCTACACCTTC. Using reference TRBV5-4 and TRBJ1-2 for the parts outside the CDR3, the full variable domain is ETGVTQSPTHLIKTRGQQVTLRCSSQSGHNTVSWYQQALGQGPQFIFQYYREEENGRGNFPPRFSGLQFPNYSSELNVNALELDDSALYLCASRLQDSYGYTFGSGTRLTVV.

The V and J genes are TRBV7-8 and TRBJ1-2, with 8 bases aligning to TRBD1. The germline gives CDR1 SGHVS, CDR2 FQNEAQ. The CDR3 is made up of 15 amino acids. Germline trimming cut 1 base from V and 7 bases from J; bases unmatched to any gene: 8. The CDR3 protein is CASSLGDQGAGGYTF. The CDR3 DNA reads TGTGCCAGCAGCTTAGGGGACCAGGGGGCGGGTGGCTACACCTTC.

The V gene is TRBV2, the J gene TRBJ2-2; 12 bases align to TRBD1. The CDR3 sequence is 15 residues long. V lost 8 bases and J lost 1; bases outside the gene matches: 2. Germline lookup yields CDR1 SNHLY and CDR2 FYNNEI. CDR3 sequence reads: CASGTGGVNTGELFF. The DNA for the CDR3 is TGTGCCAGCGGGACAGGGGGCGTGAACACCGGGGAGCTGTTTTTT.